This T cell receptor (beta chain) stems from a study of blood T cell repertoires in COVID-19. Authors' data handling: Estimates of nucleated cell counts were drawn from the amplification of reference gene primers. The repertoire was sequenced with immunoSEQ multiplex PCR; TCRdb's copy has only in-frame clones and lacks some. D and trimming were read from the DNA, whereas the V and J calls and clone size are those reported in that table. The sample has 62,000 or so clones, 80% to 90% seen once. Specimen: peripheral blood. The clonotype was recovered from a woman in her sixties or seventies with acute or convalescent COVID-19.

CDR3 DNA sequence: TGTGCCACCAGTTTGAGGTTAGGGTACTTC. It translates to CATSLRLGYF. The chain combines TRBV24-1 with TRBJ2-7; D unresolved. Germline CDR1 and CDR2: KGHDR and SFDVKD. The ends were cut back, 6 bases at V and 12 bases at J, with 11 bases in the middle. This CDR3 is built from 10 residues.